This T cell receptor beta chain emerged from a study of blood T cell repertoires in COVID-19. The CDR3 has 13 residues. The germline V and J ends were trimmed by 4 bases and 2 bases, with 9 bases remaining between them. Germline V gene sequence: CDR1 WSHSY, CDR2 SAAADI. Profiling relied on immunoSEQ multiplex PCR, and the TCRdb table lists in-frame clones only, not all of them. The profile shows fewer than 350,000 clones, about 86% of them singletons. The sequencing input was peripheral blood. V is TRBV10-2 and J is TRBJ2-7; D gene uncertain. This sequence was found in a woman aged 25 to 39 with COVID-19, enrolled during active disease. CDR3 amino acids: CASSGRQAYEQYF. The DNA for the CDR3 is TGCGCCAGCAGTGGTCGGCAGGCCTACGAGCAGTACTTC.